This passage covers 25 T cell receptor beta chains from one sample sequenced in a study of cytomegalovirus exposure and HLA in healthy donors. This table comes from immunoSEQ multiplex PCR, and its TCRdb copy is limited to in-frame clones, with some not included. Of about 360,000 clones in the sample, roughly 89% were seen once. The specimen sequenced was PBMCs. The receptors were sampled from a woman between 18 and 29 years old in good health and CMV-seronegative.

There are many counts of this clone. This sequence joins TRBV5-1 and TRBJ1-2; possibly TRBD1 for D (6 bases). The ends were cut back, 4 bases at V and 4 bases at J, with 8 bases in the middle. The length of the CDR3 is 12 residues. Germline V lookup: CDR1 SGHRS, CDR2 YFSETQ. The CDR3 loop reads CASSRDTYGYTF. CDR3 DNA: TGCGCCAGCAGCCGGGACACCTATGGCTACACCTTC.

This clone occurred once. This chain links TRBV6-1 with TRBJ1-2; D not certain. Trimming stripped 5 bases from V and 4 bases from J, with 8 bases between. The germline gives CDR1 MNHNS, CDR2 SASEGT. This CDR3 contains 12 residues. CDR3 nucleotide sequence: TGTGCCAGCAGTTATCGAGTCTATGGCTACACCTTC. Translation: CASSYRVYGYTF.

The CDR3: CASSLGGVDQAFF. CDR3 DNA sequence: TGTGCCAGCAGCTTAGGGGGAGTCGACCAAGCTTTCTTT. This chain links TRBV7-6 with TRBJ1-1; no reliable D call. The V gene's germline CDR1 is SGHVS and CDR2 FNYEAQ. Trimming pared 1 base from V and 9 bases from J, leaving 12 bases between. This CDR3 has 13 amino acids. Using reference TRBV7-6 and TRBJ1-1 for the parts outside the CDR3, the full variable domain is GAGVSQSPRYKVTKRGQDVALRCDPISGHVSLYWYRQALGQGPEFLTYFNYEAQQDKSGLPNDRFSAERPEGSISTLTIQRTEQRDSAMYRCASSLGGVDQAFFGQGTRLTVV.

CDR3 DNA: TGTGCCACCCGCCTTTTCACAGGGGGCTCAAACACCGGGGAGCTGTTTTTT. Its translation: CATRLFTGGSNTGELFF. The chain has TRBV27 and TRBJ2-2; 9 positions agree with TRBD1. The germline CDR1 and CDR2 sequences are MNHEY and SMNVEV (reference sequence). V lost 10 bases, J lost 2 bases, and 14 bases stayed unmatched. The CDR3 has 17 amino acids.

CDR3 coding DNA: TGTGCCAGCAGGCGGGGGGGCCTCGGCAATGAGCAGTTCTTC. Encoded protein: CASRRGGLGNEQFF. This chain joins TRBV27 and TRBJ2-1; 9 bases fit TRBD2. V shed 6 bases, J shed 6 bases, and the junction held 6 bases outside the gene matches. Germline V lookup: CDR1 MNHEY, CDR2 SMNVEV (reference sequence). This CDR3 has 14 amino acids.

The gene calls are TRBV27 and TRBJ2-3; D unclear. Per germline, CDR1 MNHEY and CDR2 SMNVEV (reference sequence). V dropped 5 bases and J dropped 0 bases, with 15 bases sitting between them. This CDR3 has 16 amino acids. For the CDR3, the DNA is TGTGCCAGCAGTCCGACCCCTTCGACTAGCACAGATACGCAGTATTTT. It encodes CASSPTPSTSTDTQYF.

The chain employs TRBV9 and TRBJ2-4; possibly TRBD2 for D (6 bases). The V gene's germline CDR1 is SGDLS and CDR2 YYNGEE. The CDR3 runs to 17 residues. V was cut by 1 base and J by 1 base, with 15 bases left in between. This chain's CDR3 is CASSVKEEGVAKNIQYF. CDR3 in DNA: TGTGCCAGCAGCGTAAAGGAGGAGGGAGTGGCCAAAAACATTCAGTACTTC.

The gene calls are TRBV7-9 and TRBJ2-5; 9 nucleotides line up with TRBD1. CDR1 and CDR2 from the germline V gene are SEHNR and FQNEAQ (reference sequence). With V trimmed by 7 bases and J by 6 bases, 9 bases remained unmatched. The CDR3 runs 14 residues. CDR3 nucleotides: TGTGCCAGCACCACCATACAGGGGGCTAAGACCCAGTACTTC. Its protein product is CASTTIQGAKTQYF.

V usage is TRBV28 and J usage is TRBJ2-1; 11 bases agree with TRBD2. The V gene's germline CDR1 is MDHEN and CDR2 SYDVKM. CDR3 size: 16 residues. V dropped 5 bases and J dropped 3; count of bases not matched to a gene: 6. The CDR3 DNA reads TGTGCCAGCAGTGAGCTAGCGGGGGGCTTCTACAATGAGCAGTTCTTC. It is translated as CASSELAGGFYNEQFF.

Of note for this clone: Other DNA sequences from this sample encode an identical CDR3 as well. The J gene is TRBJ2-7, the V gene TRBV19, with TRBD1 identical over 8 bases. The germline CDR1 and CDR2 sequences are LNHDA and SQIVND (reference sequence). The V gene end was trimmed by 2 bases and the J gene end by 4 bases; junction bases not matched to a gene: 4. The CDR3 length is 14 residues. CDR3 sequence reads: CASSIRQGTYEQYF. The CDR3 nucleotides read TGTGCCAGTAGTATAAGACAGGGGACTTACGAGCAGTACTTC.

V and J are TRBV15 and TRBJ2-7, with 8 bases lining up with TRBD1. The V gene's germline CDR1 is LNHNV and CDR2 YYDKDF (reference sequence). CDR3 size: 14 residues. Germline trimming cut 8 bases from V and 2 bases from J; bases unmatched to any gene: 8. CDR3 bases: TGTGCCACCTCGGACAGGGTGAACACCTACGAGCAGTACTTC. Amino acids: CATSDRVNTYEQYF.

The chain joins TRBV2 to TRBJ2-3, with D perhaps TRBD2 (7 bases). The germline V and J ends were trimmed by 6 bases and 2 bases, with 18 bases remaining between them. The CDR3 loop spans 16 amino acids. Germline CDR1 is SNHLY and CDR2 is FYNNEI. The CDR3 protein is CASRPLGGGHTDTQYF. For the CDR3, the DNA is TGTGCCAGCAGACCATTAGGCGGGGGCCACACAGATACGCAGTATTTT.

In its sample, this clone was seen once. The chain carries TRBV4-1 and TRBJ1-6; the D gene is possibly TRBD1 (6 bases). The germline V and J ends were trimmed by 0 bases and 0 bases, with 15 bases remaining between them. This CDR3 comprises 19 residues. Germline values: CDR1 MGHRA, CDR2 YSYEKL. The CDR3 DNA sequence: TGCGCCAGCAGCCAAGAGGGGAGACAGGCGAGCTCCTATAATTCACCCCTCCACTTT. It translates to CASSQEGRQASSYNSPLHF.

V usage is TRBV7-3 and J usage is TRBJ1-2; D gene unclear. From germline, CDR1 is SGHTA and CDR2 FQGTGA. Trimming pared 5 bases from V and 4 bases from J, leaving 20 bases between. This CDR3 comprises 16 residues. CDR3: CASSPTASTTGYGYTF. CDR3 coding DNA: TGTGCCAGCAGCCCGACCGCCTCTACGACGGGCTATGGCTACACCTTC.

This rearrangement joins TRBV6-5 to TRBJ2-2; 9 positions agree with TRBD1. With 2 bases clipped from V and 4 bases from J, the junction kept 2 bases outside the gene matches. The CDR3 covers 15 residues. Per the germline V gene, CDR1 is MNHEY and CDR2 is SVGAGI. In nucleotides, the CDR3 is TGTGCCAGCAGTTACGACAGGGGGTTCACCGGGGAGCTGTTTTTT. Translation: CASSYDRGFTGELFF.

This chain joins TRBV4-1 and TRBJ2-7, with 8 bases lining up with TRBD1. Looked up from germline, CDR1 is MGHRA and CDR2 is YSYEKL. The CDR3 runs to 14 residues. The ends lost 1 base at V and 7 bases at J; junction bases unmatched: 6. CDR3 region: CASSQVGQGREQYF. CDR3 DNA: TGCGCCAGCAGCCAAGTTGGACAGGGACGGGAGCAGTACTTC.

The chain couples TRBV30 to TRBJ2-6, with D possibly TRBD1 on 5 matching bases. This CDR3 has 16 residues. In germline, CDR1 is GTSNPN, CDR2 SVGIG (reference sequence). The V end lost 1 base, the J end lost 0 bases, and 10 bases lay between the germline ends. The CDR3 region is CAWSADTLSGANVLTF. The CDR3 DNA sequence: TGTGCCTGGAGTGCGGACACCCTCTCTGGGGCCAACGTCCTGACTTTC.

The genes are TRBV6-1 and TRBJ2-5, with D possibly matching TRBD2 (5 bases). V lost 4 bases and J 5 bases, leaving 5 bases between the germline ends. Per germline, CDR1 MNHNS and CDR2 SASEGT. The CDR3 spans 11 residues. DNA of the CDR3: TGTGCCAGCAGTGGCGGGGAGACCCAGTACTTC. This codes for CASSGGETQYF.

Note on this clone: The sample contains more than one DNA sequence encoding this CDR3. The rearrangement links TRBV5-1 to TRBJ2-3, with 7 positions matching TRBD2. This CDR3 is 14 amino acids long. Losses at the gene ends were 6 bases for V and 2 bases for J; bases not matched to a gene: 6. Germline V CDR1 and CDR2: SGHRS, YFSETQ. This chain's CDR3 is CASTPGGPTDTQYF. CDR3 sequence (DNA): TGCGCCAGCACCCCGGGAGGCCCCACAGATACGCAGTATTTT.

This clone occurred once. V and J are TRBV27 and TRBJ1-1, with 7 bases lining up with TRBD1. The junction had 3 bases not matched to a gene; V was cut back by 5 bases and J by 0 bases. Germline CDR1 and CDR2: MNHEY and SMNVEV (reference sequence). This CDR3 comprises 14 residues. The CDR3 nucleotides read TGTGCCAGCAGTCAACAGGGGTTGAACACTGAAGCTTTCTTT. Protein sequence: CASSQQGLNTEAFF.

The gene calls are TRBV30 and TRBJ1-6; D call uncertain. The CDR3 covers 16 residues. V lost 4 bases, J lost 8 bases, and 21 bases lay in between. Germline CDR1 reads GTSNPN; CDR2 reads SVGIG (reference sequence). The CDR3 DNA reads TGTGCCTGGACCGTTAGGCAGACAACCGAGCATTCACCCCTCCACTTT. Its protein product is CAWTVRQTTEHSPLHF.

The sample holds a few counts of this clone. This rearrangement joins TRBV19 to TRBJ1-5; 8 positions match TRBD1. V shed 5 bases, J shed 7 bases, and the junction held 7 bases outside the gene matches. Germline V CDR1 and CDR2: LNHDA, SQIVND (reference sequence). CDR3 length: 14 residues. CDR3 protein: CASSLDRAGQPQHF. The CDR3 DNA sequence: TGTGCCAGTAGTCTGGACAGGGCGGGACAGCCCCAGCATTTT.

This clone has just a few counts. The J gene is TRBJ1-2, the V gene TRBV19, with D perhaps TRBD1 (5 bases). In germline, CDR1 is LNHDA, CDR2 SQIVND (reference sequence). V lost 5 bases and J 8 bases, leaving 15 bases between the germline ends. CDR3 length: 13 amino acids. CDR3 nucleotide sequence: TGTGCCAGTAGTCTCGGGGGGGTCTCCGGCTACACCTTC. It codes for CASSLGGVSGYTF.

V is TRBV11-2 and J is TRBJ2-7; the D gene is possibly TRBD1 (5 bases). Trimming cost V 6 bases and J 2 bases, with 5 bases left between them. This CDR3 comprises 11 residues. Germline V gives CDR1 SGHAT, CDR2 FQNNGV. The CDR3 sequence: CASRDTYEQYF. The CDR3 DNA is TGTGCCAGCAGGGACACCTACGAGCAGTACTTC.

The count of this clone is one. This chain joins TRBV29-1 and TRBJ2-3; 9 positions match TRBD2. CDR3 size: 14 residues. After removal of 4 bases from V and 1 base from J, the junction contained 3 bases not matched to a gene. Germline V gene data show CDR1 as SQVTM and CDR2 as ANQGSEA. This CDR3 is CSVAVAGGTDTQYF. The CDR3 DNA reads TGCAGCGTTGCGGTAGCGGGGGGCACAGATACGCAGTATTTT.